This T cell receptor (beta chain) derives from a study of blood T cell repertoires in COVID-19 (dated by TCRdb to 2019 to 2021). Regarding the complete study: Collaborator samples came from the United States, Italy and Spain and covered acute and convalescent phases of COVID-19. The material from the prospective study consisted of cDNA or gDNA derived from T cells, B-cell-depleted T cells, or PBMCs. Deeply sampled blood TCRbeta repertoires from subjects exposed to, actively infected with, or recovered from COVID-19 were included in the dataset. The repertoires were made available in a free public database intended to serve as a resource for research on the immune response to SARS-CoV-2. Samples were obtained from the ongoing ImmuneRACE study (first 160 participants) and from over a thousand subjects provided by 6 global collaborators. The sample metadata nearly always contained a de-identified subject ID, COVID-19 status, age in years and sex. Where available, HLA class I and class II types were taken from metadata supplied by the sample provider and were not determined by assay-based typing. On the study overall, not on this receptor specifically: Clinical and demographic metadata were provided uncurated, with the amount varying by source and participant.

The count of this clone is one. The antigen it recognizes is unknown. No clone much larger than this one lies a single base away; base qualities are absent. At one collaborating source in Seattle, patients were enrolled during active infection and were followed longitudinally through the course of disease. The collaborating institutions used their own protocols to collect whole blood in K2EDTA tubes. For TCRbeta analysis, collaborators shipped samples in one of three forms: frozen whole blood, isolated PBMCs, or DNA extracted from either of those sample types. The immunoSEQ Assay, a bias-controlled multiplex PCR, was used to amplify TCRbeta CDR3 regions from genomic DNA. Per the source publication's procedure: The number of nucleated cells in each sample was estimated by amplification of reference gene primers within the assay. Sequence reads were collapsed and filtered to measure the absolute abundance of every unique TCRbeta CDR3 rearrangement. For each sample, productive Simpson clonality was calculated as the square root of Simpson's diversity index over productive rearrangements. The source is immuneACCESS, and TCRdb retained only in-frame sequences with V and J called. Part of the clones is not carried over; for the studies checked, unresolved V genes explain less than half of this, and the remainder is unexplained. V and J calls and clone size follow that table, whereas D and trimming were derived from the DNA. This sample is represented by around 300,000 clones; roughly nine tenths of them were singletons. Roughly 2.3% of the sample rests with the top ten.

Deletion took 0 bases off V and 12 bases off J, with a span of 11 bases between the germline ends. The germline V gene (reference sequence) provides CDR1 LNHNV and CDR2 YYDKDF. Inclusive of the bounding cysteine and phenylalanine, the CDR3 is 12 residues long. Only CDR3 DNA remains: 36 bases, in frame from the first base. Recombination linked TRBV15 to TRBJ1-1; the D gene assignment is ambiguous. The specimen was peripheral blood. The clonotype comes from a woman in her twenties or thirties with COVID-19, enrolled during active disease. Here the CDR3 is given as CATSRDHSSTFF. The nucleotides read TGTGCCACCAGCAGAGATCACAGTTCAACTTTCTTT.